This is a list of T cell receptor beta chains from one sample in a study of T cells after yellow fever vaccination. TCRdb redid the calling of the 5' RACE reads with MiXCR, one entry per CDR3 protein. Among 300,000 to 400,000 distinct CDR3 sequences listed, about 10% were seen once. The sequencing used CD4+ T cells sorted from PBMCs, collected 45 days after the yellow fever booster vaccination. The receptors derive from a man between 18 and 29 years old who received the YFV17D yellow fever vaccine. Each CDR3 is given with its conserved first and last residue. Each record gives: clone size, J gene, D gene, V gene, CDR3 DNA, CDR3 protein. A D gene is named only where the DNA matches it firmly. The size of a clone is reported for some rows only, either as once, few or many, or as a class for expanded clones.

>few|TRBJ2-3|.|TRBV7-2
TGTGCCACCCCAAGGGGGGGGGAAGGAGATACGCAGTATTTT
CATPRGGEGDTQYF
>.|TRBJ1-6|.|TRBV9
TGTGCCAGCAGCGTCACAGATTCGTATTCACCCCTCCACTTT
CASSVTDSYSPLHF
>.|TRBJ1-1|.|TRBV7-2
TGTGCCAGCAGCCCCCCAGGGGCGATGAACACTGAAGCTTTCTTT
CASSPPGAMNTEAFF
>few|TRBJ2-1|.|TRBV4-2
TGTGCCAGCAGCCAAGAAGAGGATCTCAATGAGCAGTTCTTC
CASSQEEDLNEQFF
>.|TRBJ2-3|.|TRBV20-1
TGCAGTGCTAGAGCGGGGCCCGATGATACGCAGTATTTT
CSARAGPDDTQYF
>few|TRBJ1-1|.|TRBV28
TGTGCCGGTCGGGGGGGGGGCATAGTGGAAGCTTTCTTT
CAGRGGGIVEAFF
>few|TRBJ1-5|.|TRBV6-5
TGTGCCAGCAGTTACTCGGGGGCGAGTCAGCCCCAGCATTTT
CASSYSGASQPQHF
>few|TRBJ2-5|.|TRBV7-9
TGTGCCAGCAGCGTAGGGGGGGTCAGGGAAGAGACCCAGTACTTC
CASSVGGVREETQYF
>.|TRBJ2-3|.|TRBV19
TGTGCCAGTAGTGCACAGGGCCCAGATACGCAGTATTTT
CASSAQGPDTQYF
>many|TRBJ1-4|.|TRBV7-9
TGTGCCAGCAGCCACGACCATGAAAAACTGTTTTTT
CASSHDHEKLFF
>.|TRBJ1-1|.|TRBV7-9
TGTGCCAGCAGCTTTCGACAGACTGAAGCTTTCTTT
CASSFRQTEAFF
>many|TRBJ2-2|.|TRBV4-3
TGCGCCAGCAGCCAAGGTCCAGGGGTAACCGGGGAGCTGTTTTTT
CASSQGPGVTGELFF
>many|TRBJ1-5|.|TRBV20-1
TGCAGTGCTGGGAAGGGCAGGGCTGGTCAGCCCCAGCATTTT
CSAGKGRAGQPQHF
>few|TRBJ2-5|.|TRBV5-1
TGCGCCAGCAGCTTGGCACCACTAAGCTCGTACAGGGAGGAGACCCAGTACTTC
CASSLAPLSSYREETQYF
>few|TRBJ2-1|.|TRBV9
TGTGCCAGCAGCCCAGAGATGGGTGCTGAGCAGTTCTTC
CASSPEMGAEQFF
>few|TRBJ2-3|.|TRBV29-1
TGCAGCGTGGCAGGAAGGGTGGCAGATACGCAGTATTTT
CSVAGRVADTQYF
>few|TRBJ1-4|.|TRBV11-2
TGTGCCAGCAGCCCCGGGTTGGGGGGTACACTGTTTTTT
CASSPGLGGTLFF
>.|TRBJ2-7|TRBD1|TRBV6-2/TRBV6-3
TGTGCCAGCAGCAGGGGGCCAGCTTTCTACGAGCAGTACTTC
CASSRGPAFYEQYF
>many|TRBJ2-1|.|TRBV12-3/TRBV12-4
TGTGCCAGCAGCCCGGCGGGTTTGCAGTTCTTC
CASSPAGLQFF
>.|TRBJ1-1|TRBD1|TRBV5-6
TGTGCCAGCAGCTGGGGACAGGGGTCCACTGAAGCTTTCTTT
CASSWGQGSTEAFF
>few|TRBJ1-1|.|TRBV5-6
TGTGCCAGCAGCCCGGTAAGGGGGGTTACTGAAGCTTTCTTT
CASSPVRGVTEAFF
>.|TRBJ2-2|.|TRBV5-5
TGTGCCAGCAGCCCGGACCCTACAAACACCGGGGAGCTGTTTTTT
CASSPDPTNTGELFF